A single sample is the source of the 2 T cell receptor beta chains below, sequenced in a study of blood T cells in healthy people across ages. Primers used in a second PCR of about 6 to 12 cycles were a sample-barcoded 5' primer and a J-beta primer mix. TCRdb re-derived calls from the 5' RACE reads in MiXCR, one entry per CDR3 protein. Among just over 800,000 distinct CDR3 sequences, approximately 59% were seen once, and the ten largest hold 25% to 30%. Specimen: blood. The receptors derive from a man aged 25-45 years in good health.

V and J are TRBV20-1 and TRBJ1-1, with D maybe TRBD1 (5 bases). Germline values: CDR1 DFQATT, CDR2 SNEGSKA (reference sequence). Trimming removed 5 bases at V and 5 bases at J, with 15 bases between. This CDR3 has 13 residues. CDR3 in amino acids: CSASRPGKTEAFF. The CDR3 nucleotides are TGCAGTGCTTCAAGGCCAGGGAAGACTGAAGCTTTCTTT.

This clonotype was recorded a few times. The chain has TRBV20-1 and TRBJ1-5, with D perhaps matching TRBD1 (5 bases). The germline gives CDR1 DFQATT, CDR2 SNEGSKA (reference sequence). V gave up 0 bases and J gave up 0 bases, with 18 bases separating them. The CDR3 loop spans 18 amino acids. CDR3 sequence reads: CSARDAPTALYSNQPQHF. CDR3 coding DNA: TGCAGTGCTAGAGATGCCCCGACAGCCCTTTATAGCAATCAGCCCCAGCATTTT.